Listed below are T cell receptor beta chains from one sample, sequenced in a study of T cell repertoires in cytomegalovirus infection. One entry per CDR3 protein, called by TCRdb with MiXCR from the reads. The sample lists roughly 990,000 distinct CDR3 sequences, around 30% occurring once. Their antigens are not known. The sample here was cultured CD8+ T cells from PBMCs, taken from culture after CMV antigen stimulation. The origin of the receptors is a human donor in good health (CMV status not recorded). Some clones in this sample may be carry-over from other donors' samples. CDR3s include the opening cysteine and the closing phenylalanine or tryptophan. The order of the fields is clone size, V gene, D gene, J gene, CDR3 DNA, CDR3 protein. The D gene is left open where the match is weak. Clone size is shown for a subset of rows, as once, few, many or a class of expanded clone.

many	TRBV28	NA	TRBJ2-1	TGTGCCAGCAGCTTACTCGCGGGAAGCTCCTACAATGAGCAGTTCTTC	CASSLLAGSSYNEQFF
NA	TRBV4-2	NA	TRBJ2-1	TGTGCCAGCAGCCAAGATCGGGAAGATCGGGTAAATGAGCAGTTCTTC	CASSQDREDRVNEQFF
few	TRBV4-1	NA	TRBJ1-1	TGCGCCAGCAGCCCTTGGAGCGGGAACACTGAAGCTTTCTTT	CASSPWSGNTEAFF
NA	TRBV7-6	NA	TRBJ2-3	TGTGCCAGCCTGTCTTCAGACTTTAACACAGATACGCAGTATTTT	CASLSSDFNTDTQYF
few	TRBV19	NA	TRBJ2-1	TGTGCCAGTAGTATAGGAGGCAGTAGCTCCTACAATGAGCAGTTCTTC	CASSIGGSSSYNEQFF
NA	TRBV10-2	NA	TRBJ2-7	TGCGCCAGCAGTGAGTCGAGGGGTGGCGAGCAGTACTTC	CASSESRGGEQYF
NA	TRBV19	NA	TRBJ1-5	TGTGCCAGTAGCACCCAGGGAGGGAATCAGCCCCAGCATTTT	CASSTQGGNQPQHF
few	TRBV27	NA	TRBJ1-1	TGTGCCAGCAGTTTAATCGGGGCCCAGAACACTGAAGCTTTCTTT	CASSLIGAQNTEAFF
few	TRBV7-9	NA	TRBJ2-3	TGTGCCAGCAGCCCTCCTGGGGCAGGAGATACGCAGTATTTT	CASSPPGAGDTQYF
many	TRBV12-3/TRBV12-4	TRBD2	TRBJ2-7	TGTGCCAGCAGTCCCGGACTAGCGGGGTACGAGCAGTACTTC	CASSPGLAGYEQYF
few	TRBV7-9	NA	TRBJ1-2	TGTGCCAGTTTCAACAGCATAATCTATGGCTACACCTTC	CASFNSIIYGYTF
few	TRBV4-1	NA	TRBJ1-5	TGCGCCAGCAGCCCCCAGACAGAGGGCAATCAGCCCCAGCATTTT	CASSPQTEGNQPQHF
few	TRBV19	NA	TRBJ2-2	TGTGCCAGTAGCACCCGAGGGCCAGGTGATACCGGGGAGCTGTTTTTT	CASSTRGPGDTGELFF
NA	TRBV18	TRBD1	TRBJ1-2	TGTGCCAGCTCAGGAGGGACAGAGTATGGCTACACCTTC	CASSGGTEYGYTF
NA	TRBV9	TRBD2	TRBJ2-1	TGTGCCAGCAGCGTAGCTGTTAGCGGGGGGGCCACGGACTACAATGAGCAGTTCTTC	CASSVAVSGGATDYNEQFF
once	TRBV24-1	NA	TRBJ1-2	TGTGCCACCAGTGATTTGGGCGGAAGCATTAACTATGGCTACACCTTC	CATSDLGGSINYGYTF
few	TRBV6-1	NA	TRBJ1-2	TGTGCCAGCAAAGGCTACACCTTC	CASKGYTF
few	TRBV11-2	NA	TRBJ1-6	TGTGCCAGCAGCTTAGTATCCCGGACGGGAGATTCACCCCTCCACTTT	CASSLVSRTGDSPLHF